This TCR beta chain originates from a study of cytomegalovirus exposure and HLA in healthy donors. Study-level points and caveats: Equally common other TCR beta chains were less clonally expanded than HLA-associated ones, a later analysis found. Immune exposure data for these donors was limited to CMV serostatus. The classifier reportedly diagnosed cytomegalovirus status with high sensitivity and specificity.

This clone was counted only a few times. Its antigen is still unknown. This CDR3 spans 14 amino acids. The PCR contained 60 Vbeta and 13 Jbeta primers. This table comes from immunoSEQ multiplex PCR, and its TCRdb copy is limited to in-frame clones, with some not included. The sample carries over 100,000 clones, roughly a tenth recorded once. Sequencing input: PBMCs. The TCR comes from a man aged 35-49 years in good health and CMV-seropositive. The V call is TRBV7-5, the J call TRBJ2-2; the table's D call, TRBD1, was not checked against the DNA. TRBV7-5 is shown as a pseudogene. CDR3 sequence reads: CARSLRGNTGELFF. The CDR3 DNA reads TGTGCCAGAAGCTTAAGGGGTAACACCGGGGAGCTGTTTTTT.